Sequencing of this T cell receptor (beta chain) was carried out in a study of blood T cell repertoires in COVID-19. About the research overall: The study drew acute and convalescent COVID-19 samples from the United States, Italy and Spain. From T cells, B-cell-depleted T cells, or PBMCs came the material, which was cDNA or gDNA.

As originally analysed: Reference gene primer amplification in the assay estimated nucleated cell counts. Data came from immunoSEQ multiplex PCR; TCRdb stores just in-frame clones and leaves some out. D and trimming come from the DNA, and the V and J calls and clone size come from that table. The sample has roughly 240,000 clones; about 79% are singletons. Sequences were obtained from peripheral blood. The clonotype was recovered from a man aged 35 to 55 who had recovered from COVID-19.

CDR3 amino acids: CASLGQVGSGYTF. The DNA of the CDR3 is TGTGCCAGCTTGGGACAGGTCGGTTCTGGCTACACCTTC. This chain uses TRBV3-1 (or the pseudogene TRBV3-2) with TRBJ1-2, with 8 bases aligning to TRBD1. Losses at the gene ends were 8 bases for V and 7 bases for J; bases not matched to a gene: 9. Germline values: CDR1 LGHDT, CDR2 YNNKEL (reference sequence). The CDR3 sequence is 13 residues long.